A selection of T cell receptor beta chains follows, all from one sample in a study of T cells in Graves' hyperthyroidism and ophthalmopathy. In TCRdb, the multiplex PCR reads were re-called with MiXCR into one record per CDR3 protein. This sample carries about 350,000 distinct CDR3 sequences, roughly 14% of them seen once, and the ten largest clones take 20% to 25%. The sequenced sample was blood. These TCRs come from a woman aged 25 to 39 with Graves' hyperthyroidism. The CDR3 runs from the conserved cysteine through the conserved F or W. The order of the fields is clone size, V gene, J gene, D gene, CDR3 protein, CDR3 DNA. D genes are given only for firm matches. A clone size is listed for some rows: how often the clone was seen (once, few, many), or a class if it is expanded.

size: few; V: TRBV7-2; J: TRBJ1-3; D: -; CDR3: CASSSPPSAPGNTIYF; DNA: TGTGCCAGCAGCTCACCGCCCAGTGCGCCTGGAAACACCATATATTTT
size: many; V: TRBV3-1; J: TRBJ1-5; D: -; CDR3: CASSQSRNQPQHF; DNA: TGTGCCAGCAGCCAAAGTCGGAATCAGCCCCAGCATTTT
size: few; V: TRBV19; J: TRBJ1-5; D: TRBD1; CDR3: CASSPTGELHQPQHF; DNA: TGTGCCAGTAGTCCAACAGGGGAATTACATCAGCCCCAGCATTTT
size: -; V: TRBV7-8; J: TRBJ2-7; D: -; CDR3: CASSKERAKPYEQYF; DNA: TGTGCCAGCAGCAAAGAACGGGCTAAGCCCTACGAGCAGTACTTC
size: few; V: TRBV27; J: TRBJ2-2; D: -; CDR3: CASSSPGPRAGELFF; DNA: TGTGCCAGCAGTTCTCCCGGGCCTCGGGCCGGGGAGCTGTTTTTT
size: many; V: TRBV20-1; J: TRBJ1-2; D: -; CDR3: CSHDSVHTRYGYTF; DNA: TGCAGTCACGACAGCGTCCACACAAGATATGGCTACACCTTC
size: -; V: TRBV28; J: TRBJ2-7; D: -; CDR3: CASSLPGGHDLPYEQYF; DNA: TGTGCCAGCAGTTTACCAGGAGGACACGACCTACCCTACGAGCAGTACTTC
size: -; V: TRBV9; J: TRBJ1-4; D: TRBD1; CDR3: CASQGGASLNEKLFF; DNA: TGTGCCAGCCAGGGGGGCGCGAGCCTTAATGAAAAACTGTTTTTT
size: many; V: TRBV6-2/TRBV6-3; J: TRBJ2-1; D: -; CDR3: CASSSEGPSSYNEQFF; DNA: TGTGCCAGCAGTTCTGAGGGGCCGAGCTCCTACAATGAGCAGTTCTTC
size: few; V: TRBV6-1; J: TRBJ2-1; D: TRBD1; CDR3: CASSTPGTETYNEQFF; DNA: TGTGCCAGCAGTACCCCCGGGACAGAGACCTACAATGAGCAGTTCTTC
size: few; V: TRBV11-2; J: TRBJ1-2; D: -; CDR3: CASSSPRWRGDGYTF; DNA: TGTGCCAGCAGCTCCCCCCGGTGGAGAGGGGATGGCTACACCTTC
size: -; V: TRBV7-2; J: TRBJ2-5; D: TRBD2; CDR3: CASSLAGGPGQETQYF; DNA: TGTGCCAGCAGCTTAGCGGGAGGGCCGGGTCAAGAGACCCAGTACTTC
size: many; V: TRBV10-3; J: TRBJ1-6; D: -; CDR3: CAIGDIENSPLHF; DNA: TGTGCCATCGGGGACATTGAGAATTCACCCCTCCACTTT
size: many; V: TRBV28; J: TRBJ2-7; D: TRBD1; CDR3: CASSATGPRTEQYF; DNA: TGTGCCAGCAGTGCGACAGGGCCAAGAACCGAGCAGTACTTC
size: -; V: TRBV4-2; J: TRBJ1-3; D: -; CDR3: CASSQDSTSGNTIYF; DNA: TGTGCCAGCAGCCAAGATTCGACCTCTGGAAACACCATATATTTT
size: few; V: TRBV19; J: TRBJ1-5; D: -; CDR3: CASGLREHQPQHF; DNA: TGTGCCAGTGGATTACGCGAGCACCAGCCCCAGCATTTT
size: few; V: TRBV5-6; J: TRBJ2-1; D: TRBD2; CDR3: CASSFSRDYLHNEQFF; DNA: TGTGCCAGCAGCTTTAGCCGGGACTACCTCCACAATGAGCAGTTCTTC
size: -; V: TRBV27; J: TRBJ1-5; D: TRBD1; CDR3: CASRRTVRDREKGPQPQHF; DNA: TGTGCCAGCAGGCGTACAGTCCGGGACAGGGAAAAGGGGCCGCAGCCCCAGCATTTT
size: many; V: TRBV3-1; J: TRBJ2-7; D: -; CDR3: CASSQDRMSGYEQYF; DNA: TGTGCCAGCAGCCAAGACCGGATGTCTGGCTACGAGCAGTACTTC
size: many; V: TRBV11-1; J: TRBJ2-7; D: -; CDR3: CASSLRGPSYEQYF; DNA: TGTGCCAGCAGCTTACGCGGACCCTCCTACGAGCAGTACTTC
size: -; V: TRBV28; J: TRBJ2-5; D: -; CDR3: CASSLRLEMYQEPQYF; DNA: TGTGCCAGCAGTCTACGCCTCGAGATGTACCAAGAGCCCCAGTACTTC
size: -; V: TRBV4-2; J: TRBJ2-2; D: -; CDR3: CASSQDDSTSGMNTGELFF; DNA: TGTGCCAGCAGCCAAGACGACTCGACCTCCGGGATGAACACCGGGGAGCTGTTTTTT
size: few; V: TRBV7-2; J: TRBJ1-2; D: TRBD1; CDR3: CASSQGALDYGYTF; DNA: TGTGCCAGCTCCCAGGGGGCTTTGGACTATGGCTACACCTTC
size: many; V: TRBV6-2/TRBV6-3; J: TRBJ2-7; D: TRBD2; CDR3: CASSYSRLAGPYEQYF; DNA: TGTGCCAGCAGTTACTCGAGGCTAGCGGGGCCTTACGAGCAGTACTTC
size: many; V: TRBV11-2; J: TRBJ2-1; D: -; CDR3: CASSLVAGKNEQFF; DNA: TGTGCCAGCAGCTTAGTGGCAGGTAAAAATGAGCAGTTCTTC
size: many; V: TRBV11-2; J: TRBJ2-7; D: -; CDR3: CASSLRTLTYEQYF; DNA: TGTGCCAGCAGCTTAAGGACATTGACCTACGAGCAGTACTTC
size: many; V: TRBV20-1; J: TRBJ1-4; D: -; CDR3: CSASGGGGYEKLFF; DNA: TGCAGTGCTAGTGGGGGGGGAGGGTATGAAAAACTGTTTTTT
size: few; V: TRBV30; J: TRBJ2-7; D: -; CDR3: CAWSGLLPREQYF; DNA: TGTGCCTGGAGTGGACTCCTCCCGCGGGAGCAGTACTTC
size: many; V: TRBV27; J: TRBJ1-5; D: TRBD1; CDR3: CASSGRGTGSNQPQHF; DNA: TGTGCCAGCAGCGGACGTGGGACAGGGAGCAATCAGCCCCAGCATTTT
size: -; V: TRBV5-1; J: TRBJ1-3; D: -; CDR3: CASSLIGFSLSPDTIYF; DNA: TGCGCCAGCAGCTTGATAGGTTTTTCGCTGTCCCCGGACACCATATATTTT
size: -; V: TRBV20-1; J: TRBJ2-1; D: -; CDR3: CSAIRRDPNEQFF; DNA: TGCAGTGCTATCCGGCGGGACCCCAATGAGCAGTTCTTC
size: -; V: TRBV28; J: TRBJ1-2; D: TRBD1; CDR3: CASSFQDRGGYGYTF; DNA: TGTGCCAGCAGTTTTCAGGACAGGGGAGGCTATGGCTACACCTTC
size: many; V: TRBV6-1; J: TRBJ1-2; D: -; CDR3: CASTDRSALYGYTF; DNA: TGTGCCAGCACCGACAGGTCTGCCCTCTATGGCTACACCTTC
size: many; V: TRBV15; J: TRBJ2-1; D: TRBD1; CDR3: CATSRESGTGNNEQFF; DNA: TGTGCCACCAGCAGAGAGTCCGGGACAGGCAACAATGAGCAGTTCTTC
size: -; V: TRBV14; J: TRBJ1-6; D: -; CDR3: CASSPMDLRNSPLHF; DNA: TGTGCCAGCAGCCCAATGGACCTGCGGAATTCACCCCTCCACTTT
size: many; V: TRBV12-3/TRBV12-4; J: TRBJ2-7; D: TRBD2; CDR3: CASKAGGNYEQYF; DNA: TGTGCCAGCAAAGCGGGAGGGAACTACGAGCAGTACTTC
size: many; V: TRBV11-1; J: TRBJ2-7; D: -; CDR3: CASSLTGNLVGNEQYF; DNA: TGTGCCAGCAGCTTAACAGGGAACCTGGTAGGGAACGAGCAGTACTTC
size: -; V: TRBV4-1; J: TRBJ1-6; D: TRBD1; CDR3: CASSQEGQESSPLHF; DNA: TGCGCCAGCAGCCAAGAGGGACAGGAGAGTTCACCCCTCCACTTT
size: -; V: TRBV20-1; J: TRBJ2-7; D: TRBD2; CDR3: CSASHLQGLAGGLEQYF; DNA: TGCAGTGCTAGCCACCTTCAGGGACTAGCGGGAGGACTCGAGCAGTACTTC
size: -; V: TRBV29-1; J: TRBJ2-1; D: -; CDR3: CSVVPEGFSVSRNEQFF; DNA: TGCAGCGTCGTGCCTGAGGGTTTTAGCGTCAGTAGAAATGAGCAGTTCTTC
size: many; V: TRBV3-1; J: TRBJ2-7; D: -; CDR3: CASSQTGFSYEQYF; DNA: TGTGCCAGCAGCCAAACAGGGTTTTCCTACGAGCAGTACTTC
size: -; V: TRBV4-2; J: TRBJ2-7; D: -; CDR3: CASSQSETKLGEQYF; DNA: TGTGCCAGCAGCCAATCCGAGACAAAACTGGGAGAGCAGTACTTC